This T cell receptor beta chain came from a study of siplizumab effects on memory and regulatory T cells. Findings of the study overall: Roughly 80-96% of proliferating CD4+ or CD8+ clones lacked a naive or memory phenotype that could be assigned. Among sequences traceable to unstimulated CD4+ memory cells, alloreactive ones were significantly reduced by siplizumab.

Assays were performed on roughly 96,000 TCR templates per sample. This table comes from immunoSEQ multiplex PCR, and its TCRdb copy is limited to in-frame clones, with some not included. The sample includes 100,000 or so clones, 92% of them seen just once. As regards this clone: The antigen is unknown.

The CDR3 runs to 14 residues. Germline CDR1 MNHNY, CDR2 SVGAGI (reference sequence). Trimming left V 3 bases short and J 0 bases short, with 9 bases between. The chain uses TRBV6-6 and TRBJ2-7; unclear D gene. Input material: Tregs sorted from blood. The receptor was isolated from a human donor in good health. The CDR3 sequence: CASSYSASSYEQYF. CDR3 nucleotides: TGTGCCAGCAGTTATTCGGCAAGCTCCTACGAGCAGTACTTC.